This is a list of T cell receptor beta chains from one sample in a study of T cell responses to AZD1222 COVID-19 vaccine. The data were produced by immunoSEQ multiplex PCR, yet TCRdb's version contains in-frame clones alone and is incomplete. The sample lists roughly 120,000 clones; around 88% were seen once. This material consisted of peripheral blood, taken 28 days after the second AZD1222 dose. All receptors derive from an adult who received the AZD1222 COVID-19 vaccine. Each CDR3 is given with its conserved first and last residue. A D gene is named only where the DNA matches it firmly. Part of the rows lack a size; the others show once, few, many or a class for expanded clones.

j_call d_call clone_size v_call cdr3_aa cdr3_nt
TRBJ2-3 TRBD1 once TRBV28 CASSSDRETLSTDTQYF TGTGCCAGCAGCTCAGACAGGGAAACCCTTAGCACAGATACGCAGTATTTT
TRBJ2-3 - - TRBV2 CASSEALGAPGDTQYF TGTGCCAGCAGTGAAGCGCTAGGGGCCCCCGGAGATACGCAGTATTTT
TRBJ2-3 TRBD1 - TRBV5-1 CASSAGGTGGSAQYF TGCGCCAGCAGCGCGGGCGGGACAGGGGGGTCGGCGCAGTATTTT
TRBJ2-3 TRBD2 - TRBV3-1/TRBV3-2 CASSQPGTSGVRASTDTQYF TGTGCCAGCAGCCAACCCGGGACTAGCGGGGTCAGGGCTAGCACAGATACGCAGTATTTT
TRBJ1-1 - - TRBV2 CASRGNMQGGAFF TGTGCCAGCAGAGGTAATATGCAGGGTGGAGCTTTCTTT
TRBJ2-7 TRBD2 - TRBV28 CASSLYGPRGGSYEQYF TGTGCCAGCAGTTTATATGGACCCCGGGGGGGGTCCTACGAGCAGTACTTC
TRBJ1-3 - few TRBV7-2 CASSLAATSGNTIYF TGTGCCAGCAGCTTAGCCGCAACCTCTGGAAACACCATATATTTT
TRBJ2-5 TRBD2 - TRBV7-7 CASSSTGGWSETQYF TGTGCTAGCAGCTCAACCGGGGGGTGGTCTGAGACCCAGTACTTC
TRBJ1-4 TRBD1 - TRBV7-2 CASSLGTGGLKQVFF TGTGCCAGCAGCTTAGGGACAGGGGGACTAAAACAAGTGTTTTTT
TRBJ2-7 TRBD1 - TRBV7-2 CASNIRTGGIYEQYF TGTGCCAGCAACATTAGGACAGGGGGAATCTACGAGCAGTACTTC
TRBJ1-2 TRBD1 - TRBV6-4 CASSAGMIPDRRPKKGYTF TGTGCCAGCAGTGCCGGGATGATCCCGGACAGGAGGCCAAAGAAGGGCTACACCTTC
TRBJ1-4 - - TRBV19 CASTRGGNEKLFF TGTGCCAGTACACGGGGCGGCAATGAAAAACTGTTTTTT
TRBJ2-5 - - TRBV30 CAWTPLIWQETQYF TGTGCCTGGACCCCATTAATTTGGCAAGAGACCCAGTACTTC
TRBJ1-6 - - TRBV30 CAWSVPDRPSSPLHF TGTGCCTGGAGTGTACCTGACAGGCCGTCGTCACCCCTCCACTTT
TRBJ2-2 - - TRBV30 CAWSKGHRTNTGELFF TGTGCCTGGAGTAAGGGGCACAGGACTAACACCGGGGAGCTGTTTTTT
TRBJ1-1 TRBD1 once TRBV11-3 CASSEWTGQNTEAFF TGTGCCAGCAGCGAGTGGACAGGGCAGAACACTGAAGCTTTCTTT
TRBJ2-7 - - TRBV19 CASSIGRGQTYEQYF TGTGCCAGTAGTATAGGTAGGGGCCAGACTTACGAGCAGTACTTC
TRBJ1-6 TRBD1 few TRBV27 CASSAATGSNNSPLHF TGTGCCAGCAGTGCGGCGACAGGGTCCAATAATTCACCCCTCCACTTT
TRBJ1-1 - - TRBV6-5 CASSYGTRASRAFF TGTGCCAGCAGTTACGGAACACGTGCGTCGCGTGCTTTCTTT
TRBJ2-7 TRBD1 - TRBV7-2 CASNPGQAYYEQYF TGTGCCAGTAATCCCGGACAGGCTTACTACGAGCAGTACTTC
TRBJ2-3 - - TRBV3-1/TRBV3-2 CASSQLAGTDTQYF TGTGCCAGCAGCCAATTGGCTGGCACAGATACGCAGTATTTT
TRBJ1-6 - - TRBV12-3/TRBV12-4 CASSLMHNSPLHF TGTGCCAGCAGTTTAATGCACAATTCACCCCTCCACTTT
TRBJ2-1 - - TRBV12-3/TRBV12-4 CASSLGQEQFF TGTGCCAGCAGTTTAGGTCAGGAGCAGTTCTTC
TRBJ2-7 - - TRBV6-5 CASSRQVSYEQYF TGTGCCAGCAGTCGACAGGTATCCTACGAGCAGTACTTC
TRBJ2-7 - - TRBV4-1 CASSPQWRQSYEQYF TGCGCCAGCAGCCCTCAGTGGAGGCAGTCCTACGAGCAGTACTTC
TRBJ2-1 - - TRBV20-1 CSASDRNNEQFF TGCAGTGCTAGTGATAGAAACAATGAGCAGTTCTTC
TRBJ2-7 TRBD1 - TRBV2 CASSGDRGPFWYF TGTGCCAGCAGCGGGGACAGGGGACCATTTTGGTACTTC
TRBJ2-2 - - TRBV29-1 CSVRQSIGTGELFF TGCAGCGTTCGACAATCTATAGGGACCGGGGAGCTGTTTTTT
TRBJ2-4 TRBD2 - TRBV5-6 CASSLIGRGKRNKNIQYF TGTGCCAGCAGCTTGATAGGGAGGGGCAAGAGAAACAAAAACATTCAGTACTTC
TRBJ2-7 TRBD1 - TRBV24-1 CATSDVGRTGTYEQYF TGTGCCACCAGTGATGTAGGCCGGACAGGGACGTACGAGCAGTACTTC
TRBJ2-7 - once TRBV4-1 CASSQLDLSSYEQYF TGCGCCAGCAGCCAATTGGACCTAAGCTCCTACGAGCAGTACTTC
TRBJ2-7 TRBD1 - TRBV24-1 CATSDQWDSISYEQYF TGTGCCACCAGTGATCAATGGGACAGTATCTCCTACGAGCAGTACTTC
TRBJ2-3 TRBD2 - TRBV5-1 CASSQLAGADTQYF TGCGCCAGCAGCCAGCTAGCGGGAGCAGATACGCAGTATTTT
TRBJ2-3 - once TRBV28 CASSFEPFATATDTQYF TGTGCCAGCAGTTTTGAGCCCTTTGCCACAGCCACAGATACGCAGTATTTT
TRBJ2-3 - - TRBV9 CASSVNPGTQYF TGTGCCAGCAGCGTGAACCCCGGTACGCAGTATTTT
TRBJ2-3 - - TRBV7-9 CASTGSDTQYF TGTGCCAGCACGGGGTCAGATACGCAGTATTTT
TRBJ2-7 - - TRBV12-3/TRBV12-4 CASSLGGFYEQYF TGTGCCAGCAGTTTAGGTGGCTTCTACGAGCAGTACTTC
TRBJ2-7 - - TRBV19 CASSIGSGEQYF TGTGCCAGTAGTATAGGGAGTGGGGAGCAGTACTTC
TRBJ2-5 - - TRBV15 CATSRAPRSGETQYF TGTGCCACCAGCAGAGCCCCGAGGAGTGGGGAGACCCAGTACTTC
TRBJ2-7 TRBD1 - TRBV7-9 CASSSFLTGVISYEQYF TGTGCCAGCAGCTCATTCCTCACAGGGGTCATCTCCTACGAGCAGTACTTC
TRBJ1-5 TRBD1 - TRBV7-2 CASSLATGNQPQHF TGTGCCAGCAGCTTAGCGACAGGGAATCAGCCCCAGCATTTT
TRBJ2-7 - - TRBV3-1/TRBV3-2 CASSPFDRSYSYEQYF TGTGCCAGCAGCCCCTTTGACCGATCTTACAGCTACGAGCAGTACTTC
TRBJ2-7 TRBD1 - TRBV5-5 CASSSSGTGDPVYEQYF TGTGCCAGCAGCTCCTCCGGGACAGGGGATCCGGTCTACGAGCAGTACTTC
TRBJ1-4 - few TRBV10-3 CAISESIGANEKLFF TGTGCCATCAGTGAGTCGATAGGGGCTAACGAAAAACTGTTTTTT
TRBJ1-5 - - TRBV28 CASSLVARPTANQPQHF TGTGCCAGCAGTTTGGTGGCCAGGCCCACCGCGAATCAGCCCCAGCATTTT
TRBJ2-1 TRBD1 once TRBV6-5 CASTGQGAVNEQFF TGTGCCAGTACGGGACAGGGGGCCGTCAATGAGCAGTTCTTC
TRBJ2-3 TRBD2 - TRBV13 CASSSSRENTQYF TGTGCCAGCAGCTCTTCGCGGGAGAATACGCAGTATTTT
TRBJ1-5 - - TRBV10-3 CAARGVGNQPQHF TGTGCCGCAAGAGGGGTAGGCAATCAGCCCCAGCATTTT
TRBJ2-7 - once TRBV19 CASSTGTRGPYEQYF TGTGCCAGTAGTACTGGGACTAGGGGGCCCTACGAGCAGTACTTC
TRBJ2-2 - - TRBV5-8 CASSSRGGTFVGELFF TGTGCCAGCAGCTCTAGGGGTGGCACCTTTGTCGGGGAGCTGTTTTTT
TRBJ1-1 - - TRBV5-3 CARSLLQLNTEAFF TGTGCCAGAAGCTTGTTGCAGTTGAACACTGAAGCTTTCTTT
TRBJ1-2 TRBD1 - TRBV6-5 CAAQGGLAASWGYTF TGTGCCGCCCAGGGGGGTTTGGCAGCTTCCTGGGGCTACACCTTC
TRBJ1-6 - - TRBV6-2/TRBV6-3 CASSDRAYNSPLHF TGTGCCAGCAGTGACCGTGCTTATAATTCACCCCTCCACTTT
TRBJ1-2 - - TRBV19 CASRDGFYGYTF TGTGCCAGCAGGGACGGGTTCTATGGCTACACCTTC
TRBJ1-2 TRBD1 - TRBV12-3/TRBV12-4 CASSWTGAGYTF TGTGCCAGCAGCTGGACAGGGGCCGGCTACACCTTC
TRBJ2-1 TRBD1 - TRBV9 CASSTHRGRVNEQFF TGTGCCAGCAGCACACACAGGGGGCGCGTCAATGAGCAGTTCTTC
TRBJ2-5 - - TRBV11-3 CASSLGGVGTKVTQYF TGTGCCAGCAGCCTAGGCGGTGTTGGGACAAAGGTCACCCAGTACTTC
TRBJ2-7 - - TRBV6-5 CASSYLGTPYEQYF TGTGCCAGCAGTTATTTGGGGACACCCTACGAGCAGTACTTC